The 32 T cell receptor beta chains given below trace back to one sample, sequenced in a study of cytomegalovirus exposure and HLA in healthy donors. The protocol was immunoSEQ multiplex PCR, while the TCRdb copy is restricted to in-frame clones and leaves out a portion. This table has hundreds of thousands of clones, 86% appearing once. Input material: PBMCs. The receptors derive from a woman aged 18-29 years in good health and CMV-seronegative.

The chain couples TRBV4-1 to TRBJ2-5; tentative D call: TRBD1 (6 bases). Germline V gene lookup returns CDR1 MGHRA and CDR2 YSYEKL. V gave up 4 bases and J gave up 4 bases, with 13 bases separating them. This CDR3 comprises 14 residues. The CDR3 spells CASSPRGSGETQYF. CDR3 sequence (DNA): TGCGCCAGCAGCCCCAGGGGATCGGGAGAGACCCAGTACTTC.

Only one count was recorded for this clone. Other DNA variants within this sample encode the same CDR3. This sequence joins TRBV6-5 and TRBJ2-1; tentatively, D is TRBD1 (5 bases). The germline V and J ends were trimmed by 2 bases and 4 bases, with 9 bases remaining between them. Germline V CDR1 and CDR2: MNHEY, SVGAGI. The CDR3 loop spans 14 amino acids. CDR3 sequence: CASSYRDRYNEQFF. DNA for the CDR3: TGTGCCAGCAGTTACCGTGACAGATACAATGAGCAGTTCTTC.

The rearrangement joins TRBV2 to TRBJ1-4, with TRBD1 matching over 10 bases. Germline V CDR1 and CDR2: SNHLY, FYNNEI. J gave up 8 bases and V 1 base, and 7 bases lay outside the gene matches. The CDR3 spans 16 residues. For the CDR3, the DNA is TGTGCCAGCAGTGAAGGGTTGGGACAGGGGAGCGAAAAACTGTTTTTT. This gives the protein CASSEGLGQGSEKLFF.

The chain uses TRBV6-5 and TRBJ2-3; D might be TRBD1 (6 bases). The CDR3 length is 15 residues. V lost 2 bases and J lost 6, with 15 bases in between. CDR1 is MNHEY, CDR2 SVGAGI, per germline. CDR3 amino acids: CASSYTQGLEDTQYF. DNA of the CDR3: TGTGCCAGCAGTTACACCCAGGGGCTGGAGGATACGCAGTATTTT.

The CDR3, as DNA: TGTGCCAGCAGCCCTACCTCAGGGGCCTCCTACAATGAGCAGTTCTTC. This encodes CASSPTSGASYNEQFF. This chain uses TRBV9 with TRBJ2-1, with D possibly matching TRBD1 (6 bases). Deletions cut 4 bases from V and 0 bases from J, with 14 bases between. CDR1 is SGDLS, CDR2 YYNGEE, per germline. This CDR3 spans 16 amino acids.

This chain links TRBV19 with TRBJ2-2, with a weak D call TRBD1 (5 bases). Trimming left V 7 bases short and J 4 bases short, with 10 bases between. CDR3 size: 13 residues. The V gene's germline CDR1 is LNHDA and CDR2 SQIVND (reference sequence). CDR3 coding DNA: TGTGCCAGTAAAGGGGTCGGCACCGGGGAGCTGTTTTTT. It is translated as CASKGVGTGELFF. Variable domain in full (rest from reference TRBV19 and TRBJ2-2): DGGITQSPKYLFRKEGQNVTLSCEQNLNHDAMYWYRQDPGQGLRLIYYSQIVNDFQKGDIAEGYSVSREKKESFPLTVTSAQKNPTAFYLCASKGVGTGELFFGEGSRLTVL.

The V gene is TRBV28, the J gene TRBJ1-6; unclear D gene. Germline CDR1 MDHEN, CDR2 SYDVKM. The CDR3 length is 16 residues. V was trimmed by 4 bases and J by 0 bases, leaving 10 bases between them. The CDR3 loop is CASSSPMSSYNSPLHF. CDR3 bases: TGTGCCAGCAGTTCCCCCATGAGCTCCTATAATTCACCCCTCCACTTT. The complete variable domain, with remaining parts taken from reference TRBV28 and TRBJ1-6, reads DVKVTQSSRYLVKRTGEKVFLECVQDMDHENMFWYRQDPGLGLRLIYFSYDVKMKEKGDIPEGYSVSREKKERFSLILESASTNQTSMYLCASSSPMSSYNSPLHFGNGTRLTVT.

This clone appeared once. The chain links TRBV28 to TRBJ2-5; 7 bases line up with TRBD1. The CDR3 totals 15 residues. Germline loops: CDR1 MDHEN, CDR2 SYDVKM. After removal of 3 bases from V and 4 bases from J, the junction contained 8 bases not matched to a gene. The CDR3 spells CASSFDRERIETQYF. CDR3 nucleotide sequence: TGTGCCAGCAGTTTTGACAGGGAACGGATAGAGACCCAGTACTTC.

J is TRBJ2-1 and V is TRBV28; tentative D call: TRBD1 (5 bases). V lost 2 bases to trimming and J lost 6 bases, with 11 bases between them. The CDR3 has 14 amino acids. The V gene's germline CDR1 is MDHEN and CDR2 SYDVKM. The CDR3 reads CASSLSKGPNEQFF. The CDR3, as DNA: TGTGCCAGCAGTTTAAGTAAGGGGCCCAATGAGCAGTTCTTC. Filled out from reference TRBV28 and TRBJ2-1, the complete variable domain reads DVKVTQSSRYLVKRTGEKVFLECVQDMDHENMFWYRQDPGLGLRLIYFSYDVKMKEKGDIPEGYSVSREKKERFSLILESASTNQTSMYLCASSLSKGPNEQFFGPGTRLTVL.

The count of this clone is one. V usage is TRBV5-1 and J usage is TRBJ2-3; possible D gene TRBD1, 6 bases. CDR1 and CDR2 from the germline V gene are SGHRS and YFSETQ. The CDR3 loop spans 15 amino acids. V lost 0 bases, J lost 3 bases, and 11 bases lay in between. CDR3 protein: CASSLGAGETDTQYF. CDR3 DNA: TGCGCCAGCAGCTTGGGGGCAGGGGAGACAGATACGCAGTATTTT. Based on the CDR3 plus reference TRBV5-1 and TRBJ2-3, the full variable domain is KAGVTQTPRYLIKTRGQQVTLSCSPISGHRSVSWYQQTPGQGLQFLFEYFSETQRNKGNFPGRFSGRQFSNSRSEMNVSTLELGDSALYLCASSLGAGETDTQYFGPGTRLTVL.

The V and J genes are TRBV5-4 and TRBJ1-2; tentatively, D is TRBD1 (5 bases). Germline-derived CDR1 and CDR2 are SGHNT and YYREEE (reference sequence). V was trimmed by 4 bases and J by 4 bases, leaving 8 bases between them. CDR3 size: 12 residues. CDR3 nucleotide sequence: TGTGCCAGCAGCCCCGACAGCTATGGCTACACCTTC. Amino acids: CASSPDSYGYTF.

Points on this clone: This sample also contains other DNA sequences that code for the same CDR3. V usage is TRBV29-1 and J usage is TRBJ1-2; D is possibly TRBD1 (5 bases). Germline V gene sequence: CDR1 SQVTM, CDR2 ANQGSEA. Trimming cost V 4 bases and J 0 bases, with 9 bases left between them. CDR3 length equals 13 residues. Here the CDR3 reads CSVVTGPNYGYTF. In nucleotides, the CDR3 is TGCAGCGTTGTTACAGGCCCTAACTATGGCTACACCTTC.

The V call is TRBV6-1, the J call TRBJ2-3; D remains unclear. The germline V gene has CDR1 MNHNS and CDR2 SASEGT. V lost 6 bases and J lost 6, with 13 bases in between. The CDR3 length is 13 residues. The CDR3: CASSFSPSDTQYF. The CDR3, as DNA: TGTGCCAGCAGCTTCTCCCCGAGCGATACGCAGTATTTT.

The CDR3 DNA is TGTGCCAGCAGCTTTGGACAGGGGGGAAGCAATCAGCCCCAGCATTTT. Encoded protein: CASSFGQGGSNQPQHF. This rearrangement joins TRBV7-6 to TRBJ1-5; 10 bases are a match to TRBD1. CDR1 and CDR2 (germline): SGHVS, FNYEAQ. The trim removed 3 bases at V and 1 base at J, leaving 3 bases unmatched. This CDR3 has 16 amino acids.

This clone was seen only once. The rearrangement joins TRBV27 to TRBJ2-3, with TRBD2 identical over 10 bases. The CDR3 is made up of 17 amino acids. The germline V gene has CDR1 MNHEY and CDR2 SMNVEV (reference sequence). Germline trimming cut 5 bases from V and 1 base from J; bases unmatched to any gene: 9. CDR3 amino acids: CASSRILAGEGTDTQYF. In nucleotides, the CDR3 is TGTGCCAGCAGTAGAATCCTAGCGGGAGAGGGCACAGATACGCAGTATTTT.

The CDR3, as DNA: TGTGCCAGCAGCCAACCGGGACAGGGGTTGTTTGGCTACACCTTC. Protein product: CASSQPGQGLFGYTF. The V call is TRBV14, the J call TRBJ1-2; 10 positions agree with TRBD1. The CDR3 contains 15 residues. After removal of 2 bases from V and 7 bases from J, the junction contained 7 bases not matched to a gene. Germline V gene lookup returns CDR1 SGHDN and CDR2 FVKESK.

The chain has TRBV27 and TRBJ2-1; the D is unclear. Trimming removed 6 bases from V and 0 bases from J, with 9 bases in between. The CDR3 is 14 amino acids. In germline, CDR1 is MNHEY, CDR2 SMNVEV (reference sequence). Written as DNA, the CDR3 is TGTGCCAGCAGGGTGGGCAGCTCCTACAATGAGCAGTTCTTC. Its protein is CASRVGSSYNEQFF.

This sequence joins TRBV4-1 and TRBJ2-5; 7 bases match TRBD2. The V segment lost 0 bases and the J segment 1 base; nucleotides outside the gene matches: 8. This CDR3 region has 17 residues. Germline CDR1 and CDR2: MGHRA and YSYEKL. The CDR3 bases are TGCGCCAGCAGCCAAGATCCCCCAGCGGGGCGCCAAGAGACCCAGTACTTC. This gives the protein CASSQDPPAGRQETQYF.

The chain's CDR3 is CASSVGQSEAFF. The CDR3 nucleotides read TGTGCCAGCTCAGTCGGACAGAGTGAAGCTTTCTTT. V and J are TRBV18 and TRBJ1-1; a possible D gene is TRBD1 (6 bases). CDR3 size: 12 residues. Per the germline V gene, CDR1 is KGHSH and CDR2 is LQKENI. V dropped 5 bases and J dropped 7 bases, with 11 bases sitting between them.

The chain uses TRBV5-4 and TRBJ1-6, with 7 nucleotides matching TRBD1. This CDR3 has 14 residues. Germline trimming cut 4 bases from V and 11 bases from J; bases unmatched to any gene: 9. Per the germline V gene, CDR1 is SGHNT and CDR2 is YYREEE (reference sequence). Written as DNA, the CDR3 is TGTGCCAGCAGCCTGTCAGGGGGTGGTGCACCCCTCCACTTT. Its protein is CASSLSGGGAPLHF.

The V gene is TRBV19, the J gene TRBJ2-2; D possibly corresponds to TRBD2 (5 bases). Germline V gene data show CDR1 as LNHDA and CDR2 as SQIVND (reference sequence). This CDR3 contains 11 residues. The V and J ends lost 7 bases and 5 bases respectively, with 5 bases between them. CDR3 sequence reads: CASTGTGELFF. Written as DNA, the CDR3 is TGTGCCAGTACGGGGACCGGGGAGCTGTTTTTT.

The J gene is TRBJ2-2, the V gene TRBV5-1; possible D gene TRBD2, 5 bases. V lost 3 bases to trimming and J lost 8 bases, with 11 bases between them. Germline values: CDR1 SGHRS, CDR2 YFSETQ. The length of the CDR3 is 13 residues. CDR3 in amino acids: CASSSRTSGELFF. The CDR3 DNA reads TGCGCCAGCAGCTCTCGGACTTCGGGGGAGCTGTTTTTT.

The V call is TRBV10-1, the J call TRBJ2-3; D may be TRBD2 (6 bases). Per germline, CDR1 WNHNN and CDR2 SYGVQD (reference sequence). The CDR3 totals 14 residues. With 3 bases removed from V and 7 bases from J, the gap between germline ends came to 14 bases. The CDR3, as DNA: TGCGCCAGCAGTGACCGGGCGGGAAGGCATACGCAGTATTTT. Protein: CASSDRAGRHTQYF.

The rearrangement uses TRBV7-8 and TRBJ2-5; TRBD2 matches 12 bases. After removal of 4 bases from V and 4 bases from J, the junction contained 4 bases not matched to a gene. The length of the CDR3 is 15 residues. CDR1 SGHVS and CDR2 FQNEAQ come from the germline V gene. Here the CDR3 reads CASSWPGLAGETQYF. In nucleotides, the CDR3 is TGTGCCAGCAGCTGGCCGGGACTAGCGGGAGAGACCCAGTACTTC.

The rearrangement joins TRBV30 to TRBJ2-7; D gene unclear. CDR1 and CDR2 (germline): GTSNPN, SVGIG (reference sequence). Trimming stripped 2 bases from V and 1 base from J, with 9 bases between. The CDR3 totals 13 residues. CDR3 nucleotide sequence: TGTGCCTGGAGTCGGGTGACTTCCTACGAGCAGTACTTC. It codes for CAWSRVTSYEQYF.

V is TRBV19 and J is TRBJ2-7; tentatively, D is TRBD2 (6 bases). With 3 bases removed from V and 0 bases from J, the gap between germline ends came to 12 bases. The CDR3 sequence is 15 residues long. The germline V gene encodes CDR1 LNHDA and CDR2 SQIVND (reference sequence). The DNA of the CDR3 is TGTGCCAGTAGTATTGAGGAGGGACTCTCCTACGAGCAGTACTTC. This encodes CASSIEEGLSYEQYF.

The chain links TRBV4-1 to TRBJ1-1; 7 nucleotides match TRBD1. Germline V gene lookup returns CDR1 MGHRA and CDR2 YSYEKL. Germline trimming cut 4 bases from V and 5 bases from J; bases unmatched to any gene: 10. This CDR3 is built from 15 residues. The CDR3 loop reads CASSRQDREDTEAFF. In nucleotides, the CDR3 is TGCGCCAGCAGCCGCCAAGACAGGGAGGATACTGAAGCTTTCTTT.

The V gene is TRBV11-2, the J gene TRBJ1-2; 9 nucleotides align to TRBD1. Germline loops: CDR1 SGHAT, CDR2 FQNNGV. The CDR3 is 17 amino acids. Trimming at V came to 1 base and at J to 4 bases, leaving 10 bases not matched to a gene. CDR3 sequence (DNA): TGTGCCAGCAGCTTAGGGAGGGGGACAGGGAGGACCTATGGCTACACCTTC. This codes for CASSLGRGTGRTYGYTF.

This chain uses TRBV29-1 with TRBJ2-7; D call uncertain. Germline CDR1 is SQVTM and CDR2 is ANQGSEA. This CDR3 is 13 amino acids long. V was clipped by 1 base and J by 3 bases, with 10 bases between them. As DNA, the CDR3 is TGCAGCGTTGAAGGGCGGTCCTTCTACGAGCAGTACTTC. Protein sequence: CSVEGRSFYEQYF.

The chain recombines TRBV6-4 with TRBJ2-1, with D possibly TRBD2 on 6 matching bases. CDR3 length: 16 amino acids. V was trimmed by 0 bases and J by 0 bases, leaving 9 bases between them. Germline CDR1 reads MRHNA; CDR2 reads SNTAGT. As DNA, the CDR3 is TGTGCCAGCAGTGACTCAGGGACTGGCTCCTACAATGAGCAGTTCTTC. Translating gives CASSDSGTGSYNEQFF.

In DNA form, the CDR3 reads TGCGCCAGCAGCTTGGCCAGCGGGTCACGAATGTTCTATACGCAGTATTTT. Amino acids: CASSLASGSRMFYTQYF. The rearrangement uses TRBV5-1 and TRBJ2-3; the D gene is possibly TRBD2 (6 bases). The germline CDR1 and CDR2 sequences are SGHRS and YFSETQ. This CDR3 comprises 17 residues. Trimming removed 0 bases at V and 7 bases at J, with 21 bases between.

The V gene is TRBV27, the J gene TRBJ1-2, with a tentative D call TRBD1 (6 bases). V was clipped by 4 bases and J by 6 bases, with 12 bases between them. The CDR3 has 13 amino acids. Germline V gives CDR1 MNHEY, CDR2 SMNVEV (reference sequence). DNA for the CDR3: TGTGCCAGCAGTTCCTCGGACAGTCATGGCTACACCTTC. As protein: CASSSSDSHGYTF.